One sample yielded the 4 T cell receptor beta chains listed below, sequenced in a study of blood T cell repertoires in COVID-19. Libraries were prepared by immunoSEQ multiplex PCR; TCRdb keeps only in-frame clonotypes and omits some of them. Of about 240,000 clones detected, about 80% appear once; the ten largest clones hold approximately 4%. The source material was PBMCs or T cells enriched from blood (not recorded which). These TCRs come from a woman in her 40s who had been exposed to COVID-19.

The V and J genes are TRBV11-2 and TRBJ2-1; 7 bases are a match to TRBD1. This CDR3 comprises 15 residues. J gave up 4 bases and V 5 bases, and 8 bases lay outside the gene matches. Germline V CDR1 and CDR2: SGHAT, FQNNGV. CDR3 loop: CASSRDRERYNEQFF. The CDR3 DNA is TGTGCCAGCAGCCGAGACAGGGAAAGATACAATGAGCAGTTCTTC.

This chain uses TRBV6-5 with TRBJ1-1; possible D gene TRBD1, 5 bases. This CDR3 spans 13 amino acids. The germline V and J ends were trimmed by 8 bases and 0 bases, with 10 bases remaining between them. The germline V gene has CDR1 MNHEY and CDR2 SVGAGI. The CDR3 DNA sequence: TGTGCCAGCTGCGGGACGGTGAACACTGAAGCTTTCTTT. This gives the protein CASCGTVNTEAFF.

This chain uses TRBV12-5 with TRBJ1-1; a possible D gene is TRBD1 (5 bases). The germline V gene encodes CDR1 LGHNT and CDR2 FRNRAP. V lost 3 bases and J 1 base, leaving 24 bases between the germline ends. CDR3 length: 19 amino acids. CDR3 DNA sequence: TGTGCTAGTGGTTTCCACTTAGACCGGCGGGGACTCGCGAACACTGAAGCTTTCTTT. Protein sequence: CASGFHLDRRGLANTEAFF.

This clone appeared a few times. The chain employs TRBV7-2 and TRBJ1-6; the match to TRBD1 covers 7 bases. The CDR3 loop spans 17 amino acids. Germline trimming cut 2 bases from V and 7 bases from J; bases unmatched to any gene: 11. From germline, CDR1 is SGHTA and CDR2 FQGNSA. The CDR3 sequence is CASSLRGGQLGNSPLHF. The DNA of the CDR3 is TGTGCCAGCAGCTTACGTGGGGGACAGCTTGGAAATTCACCCCTCCACTTT.